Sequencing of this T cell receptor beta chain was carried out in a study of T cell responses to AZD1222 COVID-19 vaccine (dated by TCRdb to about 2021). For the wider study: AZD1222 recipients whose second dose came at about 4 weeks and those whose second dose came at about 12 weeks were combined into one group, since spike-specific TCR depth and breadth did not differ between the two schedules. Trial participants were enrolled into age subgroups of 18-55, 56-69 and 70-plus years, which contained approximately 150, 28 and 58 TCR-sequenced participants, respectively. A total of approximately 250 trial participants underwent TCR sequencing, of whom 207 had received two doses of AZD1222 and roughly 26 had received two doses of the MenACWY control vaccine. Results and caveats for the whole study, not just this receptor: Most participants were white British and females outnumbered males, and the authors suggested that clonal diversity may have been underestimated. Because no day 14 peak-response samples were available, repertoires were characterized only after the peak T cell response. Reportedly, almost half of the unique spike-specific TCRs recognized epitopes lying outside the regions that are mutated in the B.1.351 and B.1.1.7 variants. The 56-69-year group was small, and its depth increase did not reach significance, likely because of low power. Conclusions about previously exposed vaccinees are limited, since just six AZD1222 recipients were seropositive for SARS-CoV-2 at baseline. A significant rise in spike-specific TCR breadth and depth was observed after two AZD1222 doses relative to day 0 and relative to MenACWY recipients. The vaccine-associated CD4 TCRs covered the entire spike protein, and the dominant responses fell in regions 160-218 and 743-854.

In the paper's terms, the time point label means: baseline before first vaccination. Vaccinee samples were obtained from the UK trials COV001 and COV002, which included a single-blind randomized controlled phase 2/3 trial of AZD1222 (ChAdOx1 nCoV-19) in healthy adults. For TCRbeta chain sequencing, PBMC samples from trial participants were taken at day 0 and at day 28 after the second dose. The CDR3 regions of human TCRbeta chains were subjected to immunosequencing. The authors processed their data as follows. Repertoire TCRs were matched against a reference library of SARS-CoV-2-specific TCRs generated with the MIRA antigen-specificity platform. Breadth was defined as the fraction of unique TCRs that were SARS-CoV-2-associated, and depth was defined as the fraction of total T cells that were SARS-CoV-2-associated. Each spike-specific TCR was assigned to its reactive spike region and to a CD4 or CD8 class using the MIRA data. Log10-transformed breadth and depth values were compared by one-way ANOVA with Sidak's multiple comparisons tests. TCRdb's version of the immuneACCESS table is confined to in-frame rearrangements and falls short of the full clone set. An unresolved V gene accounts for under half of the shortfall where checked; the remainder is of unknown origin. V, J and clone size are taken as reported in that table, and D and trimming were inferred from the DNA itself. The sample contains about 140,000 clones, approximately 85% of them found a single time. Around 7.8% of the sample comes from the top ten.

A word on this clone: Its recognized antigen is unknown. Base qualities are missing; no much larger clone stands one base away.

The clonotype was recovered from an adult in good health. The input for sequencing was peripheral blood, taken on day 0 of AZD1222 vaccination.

The CDR3 protein sequence reads: CASSDKPASGANVLTF. At the DNA level, the sequence is TGCGCCAGCAGCGATAAACCCGCCTCTGGGGCCAACGTCCTGACTTTC. The chain joins TRBV5-1 to TRBJ2-6; no D gene can be assigned with confidence. V sheds 4 bases and J sheds 0 bases, leaving 11 bases between their ends. The germline V gene gives CDR1 as SGHRS and CDR2 as YFSETQ. The CDR3 runs 16 amino acids, cysteine and phenylalanine included. Here the CDR3 DNA is all that survives: 48 bases in frame from base 1.